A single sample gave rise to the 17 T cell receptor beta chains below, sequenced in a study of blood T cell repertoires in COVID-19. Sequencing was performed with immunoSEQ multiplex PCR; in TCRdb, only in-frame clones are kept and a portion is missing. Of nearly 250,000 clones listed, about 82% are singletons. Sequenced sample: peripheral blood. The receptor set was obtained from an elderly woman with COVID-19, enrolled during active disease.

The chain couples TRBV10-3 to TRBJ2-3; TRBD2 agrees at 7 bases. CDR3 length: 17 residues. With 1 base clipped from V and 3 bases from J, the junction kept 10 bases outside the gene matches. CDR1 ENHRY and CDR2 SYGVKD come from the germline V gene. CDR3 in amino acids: CAISEFRTGGSTDTQYF. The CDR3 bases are TGTGCCATCAGTGAGTTTCGGACGGGGGGAAGTACAGATACGCAGTATTTT.

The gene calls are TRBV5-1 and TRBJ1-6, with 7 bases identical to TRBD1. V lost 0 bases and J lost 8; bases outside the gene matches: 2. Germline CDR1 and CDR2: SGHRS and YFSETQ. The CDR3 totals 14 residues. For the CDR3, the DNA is TGCGCCAGCAGCTTGGGGACAGGAGATTCACCCCTCCACTTT. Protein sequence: CASSLGTGDSPLHF.

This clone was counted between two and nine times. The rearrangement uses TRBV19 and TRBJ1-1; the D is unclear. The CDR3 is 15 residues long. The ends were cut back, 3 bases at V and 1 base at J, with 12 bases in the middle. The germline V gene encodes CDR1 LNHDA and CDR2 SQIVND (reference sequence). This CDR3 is CASSMMLGRNTEAFF. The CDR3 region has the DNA TGTGCCAGTAGTATGATGCTGGGGAGGAACACTGAAGCTTTCTTT.

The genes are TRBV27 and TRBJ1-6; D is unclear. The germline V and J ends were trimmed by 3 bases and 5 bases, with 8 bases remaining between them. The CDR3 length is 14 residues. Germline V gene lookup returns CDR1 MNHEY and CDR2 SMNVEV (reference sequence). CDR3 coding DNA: TGTGCCAGCAGTTTGCGCAGGAATAATTCACCCCTCCACTTT. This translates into CASSLRRNNSPLHF.

The CDR3 nucleotides read TGTGCCAGCAGTCTTTTATCCCTCTACAATGAGCAGTTCTTC. Its translation: CASSLLSLYNEQFF. This chain connects TRBV27 to TRBJ2-1; the D is unclear. This CDR3 region has 14 residues. From germline, CDR1 is MNHEY and CDR2 SMNVEV (reference sequence). The V gene lost 5 bases and the J gene lost 3 bases, with 11 bases spanning the gap.

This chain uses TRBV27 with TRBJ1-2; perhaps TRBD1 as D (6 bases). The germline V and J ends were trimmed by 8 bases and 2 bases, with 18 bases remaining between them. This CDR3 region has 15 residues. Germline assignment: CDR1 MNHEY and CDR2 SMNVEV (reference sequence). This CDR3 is CASLKTGLKNYGYTF. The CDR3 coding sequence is TGTGCCAGCCTCAAGACAGGCTTGAAAAACTATGGCTACACCTTC.

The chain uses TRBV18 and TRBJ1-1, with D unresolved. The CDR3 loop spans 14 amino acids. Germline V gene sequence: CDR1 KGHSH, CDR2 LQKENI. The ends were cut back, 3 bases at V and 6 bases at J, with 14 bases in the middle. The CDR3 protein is CASSPTELLAEAFF. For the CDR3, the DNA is TGTGCCAGCTCACCCACTGAGCTCTTGGCTGAAGCTTTCTTT.

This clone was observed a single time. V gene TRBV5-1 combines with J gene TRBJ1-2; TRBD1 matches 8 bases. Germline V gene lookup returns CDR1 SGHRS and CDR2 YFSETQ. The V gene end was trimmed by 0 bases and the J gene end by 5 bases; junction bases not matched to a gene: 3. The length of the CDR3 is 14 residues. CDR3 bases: TGCGCCAGCAGCTTGGGGACAGGGAGGTATGGCTACACCTTC. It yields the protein CASSLGTGRYGYTF.

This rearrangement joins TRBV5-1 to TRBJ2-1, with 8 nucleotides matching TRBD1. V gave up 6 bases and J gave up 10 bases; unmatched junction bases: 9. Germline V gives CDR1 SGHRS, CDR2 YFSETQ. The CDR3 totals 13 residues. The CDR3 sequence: CASTGDRRLEQFF. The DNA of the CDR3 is TGCGCCAGCACCGGGGACAGGCGCCTGGAGCAGTTCTTC.

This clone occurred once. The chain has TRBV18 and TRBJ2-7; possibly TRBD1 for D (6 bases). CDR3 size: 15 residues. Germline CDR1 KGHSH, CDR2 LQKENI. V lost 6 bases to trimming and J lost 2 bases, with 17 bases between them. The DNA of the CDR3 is TGTGCCAGCTCCTCTACCCGGGACACCGCCTACGAGCAGTACTTC. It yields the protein CASSSTRDTAYEQYF.

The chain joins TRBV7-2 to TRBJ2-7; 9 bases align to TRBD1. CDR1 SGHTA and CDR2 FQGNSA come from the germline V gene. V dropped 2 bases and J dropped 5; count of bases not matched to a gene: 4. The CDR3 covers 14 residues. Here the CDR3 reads CASSLLGQGDEQYF. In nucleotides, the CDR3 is TGTGCCAGCAGCTTATTGGGACAGGGAGACGAGCAGTACTTC.

In DNA, the CDR3 is TGTGCCAGCAGCTGGAGCGGGGGGGGGCACACCGGGGAGCTGTTTTTT. Amino acid sequence: CASSWSGGGHTGELFF. This chain joins TRBV7-2 and TRBJ2-2; TRBD2 matches at 10 bases. The CDR3 consists of 16 residues. Germline-derived CDR1 and CDR2 are SGHTA and FQGNSA. V lost 4 bases to trimming and J lost 3 bases; unmatched junction nucleotides: 5.

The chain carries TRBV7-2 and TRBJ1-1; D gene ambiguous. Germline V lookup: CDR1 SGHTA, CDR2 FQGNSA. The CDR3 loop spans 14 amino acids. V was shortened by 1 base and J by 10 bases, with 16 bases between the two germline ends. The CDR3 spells CASSLGGPGMTAFF. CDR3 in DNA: TGTGCCAGCAGCTTAGGGGGTCCGGGGATGACAGCTTTCTTT.

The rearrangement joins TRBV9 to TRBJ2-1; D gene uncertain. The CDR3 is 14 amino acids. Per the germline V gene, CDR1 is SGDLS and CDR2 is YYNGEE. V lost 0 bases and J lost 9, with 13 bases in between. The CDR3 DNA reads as TGTGCCAGCAGCGTAGTTGCCTTGGGCAGTGAGCAGTTCTTC. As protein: CASSVVALGSEQFF.

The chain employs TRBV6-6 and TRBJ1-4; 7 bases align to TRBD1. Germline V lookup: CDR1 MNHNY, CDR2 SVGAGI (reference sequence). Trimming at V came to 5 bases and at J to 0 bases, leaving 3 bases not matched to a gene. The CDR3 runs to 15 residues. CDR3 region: CASSRTGATNEKLFF. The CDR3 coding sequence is TGTGCCAGCAGTAGGACAGGAGCAACTAATGAAAAACTGTTTTTT.

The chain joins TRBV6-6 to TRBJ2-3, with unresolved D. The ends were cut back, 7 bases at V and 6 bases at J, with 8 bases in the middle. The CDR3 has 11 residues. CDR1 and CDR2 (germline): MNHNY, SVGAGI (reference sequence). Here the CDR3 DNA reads TGTGCCAGCAAAGATGCGGATACGCAGTATTTT. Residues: CASKDADTQYF.

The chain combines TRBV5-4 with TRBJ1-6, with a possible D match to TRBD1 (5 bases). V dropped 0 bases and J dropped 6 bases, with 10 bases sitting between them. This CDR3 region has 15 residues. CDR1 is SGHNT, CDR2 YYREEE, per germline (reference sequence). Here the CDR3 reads CASSLGQQLNSPLHF. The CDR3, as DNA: TGTGCCAGCAGCTTGGGACAGCAGCTTAATTCACCCCTCCACTTT. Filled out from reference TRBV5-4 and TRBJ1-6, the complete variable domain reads ETGVTQSPTHLIKTRGQQVTLRCSSQSGHNTVSWYQQALGQGPQFIFQYYREEENGRGNFPPRFSGLQFPNYSSELNVNALELDDSALYLCASSLGQQLNSPLHFGNGTRLTVT.